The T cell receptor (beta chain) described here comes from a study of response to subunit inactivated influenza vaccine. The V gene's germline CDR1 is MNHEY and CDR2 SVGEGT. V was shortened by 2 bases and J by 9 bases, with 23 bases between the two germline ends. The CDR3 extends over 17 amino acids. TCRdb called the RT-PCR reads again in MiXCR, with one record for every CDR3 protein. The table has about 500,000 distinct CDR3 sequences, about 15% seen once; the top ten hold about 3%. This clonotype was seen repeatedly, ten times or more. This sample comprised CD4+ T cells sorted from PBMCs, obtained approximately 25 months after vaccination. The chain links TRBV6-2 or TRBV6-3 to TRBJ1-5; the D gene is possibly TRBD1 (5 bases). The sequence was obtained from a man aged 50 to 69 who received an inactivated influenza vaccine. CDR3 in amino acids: CASSYESGGSFRGPQHF. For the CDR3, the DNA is TGTGCCAGCAGTTACGAGTCGGGGGGTTCCTTCCGTGGGCCCCAGCATTTT.